This passage covers 7 T cell receptor beta chains from one sample sequenced in a study of blood T cell repertoires in COVID-19. Method: immunoSEQ multiplex PCR; TCRdb's copy keeps in-frame clones and lacks some. The sample includes more than 200,000 clones, approximately 90% of them seen just once. The sample comprised peripheral blood. The receptors were gathered from a man aged 25 to 40 with COVID-19, enrolled during active disease.

The CDR3 coding sequence is TGTGCCAGCAGCGGGGCCACGGCATCCTACAATGAGCAGTTCTTC. Translation gives CASSGATASYNEQFF. The chain links TRBV9 to TRBJ2-1; D call uncertain. V gave up 3 bases and J gave up 1 base, with 11 bases separating them. This CDR3 is built from 15 residues. CDR1 and CDR2 from the germline V gene are SGDLS and YYNGEE.

The chain links TRBV7-2 to TRBJ1-3; a possible D gene is TRBD1 (6 bases). The germline V gene has CDR1 SGHTA and CDR2 FQGNSA. With 5 bases removed from V and 0 bases from J, the gap between germline ends came to 11 bases. CDR3 length: 15 residues. In DNA, the CDR3 is TGTGCCAGCAGCCCCGGGGGGGCCTCTGGAAACACCATATATTTT. Protein sequence: CASSPGGASGNTIYF.

V usage is TRBV24-1 and J usage is TRBJ2-7; D perhaps matches TRBD1 (6 bases). Germline CDR1 KGHDR, CDR2 SFDVKD. The length of the CDR3 is 13 residues. The V and J ends lost 3 bases and 4 bases respectively, with 9 bases between them. The CDR3 DNA is TGTGCCACCAGTGATCCACAGGGATACGAGCAGTACTTC. Its protein product is CATSDPQGYEQYF.

CDR3 nucleotides: TGTGCCAGCAGCCAAGATCTGGCAGGGGACTATGGCTACACCTTC. It is translated as CASSQDLAGDYGYTF. J is TRBJ1-2 and V is TRBV4-2, with a weak D call TRBD1 (6 bases). In germline, CDR1 is LGHNA, CDR2 YNFKEQ. The CDR3 runs 15 residues. Trimming took off 0 bases at V and 3 bases at J, with 11 bases between the two ends.

The chain links TRBV29-1 to TRBJ2-7; D is possibly TRBD1 (6 bases). Germline V gene data show CDR1 as SQVTM and CDR2 as ANQGSEA. The CDR3 has 19 amino acids. The V end was cut by 0 bases, the J end by 2 bases, with 26 bases between. Here the CDR3 reads CSVEDETGQTLLPPYEQYF. CDR3 nucleotides: TGCAGCGTTGAAGATGAGACCGGACAGACACTATTACCGCCCTACGAGCAGTACTTC.

The chain has TRBV7-2 and TRBJ2-7; TRBD1 aligns across 7 bases. Germline-derived CDR1 and CDR2 are SGHTA and FQGNSA. The V and J ends lost 5 bases and 5 bases, in that order; junction bases with no gene match: 6. The CDR3 loop spans 13 amino acids. CDR3 in amino acids: CASSIGQADEQYF. CDR3 sequence (DNA): TGTGCCAGCAGCATCGGACAGGCCGACGAGCAGTACTTC.

V gene TRBV6-5 combines with J gene TRBJ1-3; perhaps TRBD1 as D (6 bases). The V gene's germline CDR1 is MNHEY and CDR2 SVGAGI. This CDR3 has 14 residues. V was clipped by 4 bases and J by 1 base, with 8 bases between them. The DNA for the CDR3 is TGTGCCAGCAGTTCCACAGGGTCTGGAAACACCATATATTTT. This translates into CASSSTGSGNTIYF.